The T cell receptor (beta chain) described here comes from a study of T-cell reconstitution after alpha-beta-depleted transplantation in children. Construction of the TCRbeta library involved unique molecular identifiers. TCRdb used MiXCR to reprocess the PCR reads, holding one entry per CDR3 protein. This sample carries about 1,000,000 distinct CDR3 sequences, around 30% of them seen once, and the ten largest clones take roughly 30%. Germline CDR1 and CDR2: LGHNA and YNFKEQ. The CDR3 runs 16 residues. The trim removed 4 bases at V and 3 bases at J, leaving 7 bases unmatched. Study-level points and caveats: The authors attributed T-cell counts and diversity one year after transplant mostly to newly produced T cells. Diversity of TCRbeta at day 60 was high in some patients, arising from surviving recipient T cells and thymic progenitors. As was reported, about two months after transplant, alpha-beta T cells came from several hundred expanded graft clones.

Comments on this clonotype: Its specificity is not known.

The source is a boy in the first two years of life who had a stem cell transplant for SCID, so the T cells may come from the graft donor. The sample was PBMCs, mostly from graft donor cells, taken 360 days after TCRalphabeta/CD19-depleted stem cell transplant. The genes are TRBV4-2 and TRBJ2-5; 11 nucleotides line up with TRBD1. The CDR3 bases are TGTGCCAGCAGCCCTGGGGACAGGGGGAGGGAAGAGACCCAGTACTTC. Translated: CASSPGDRGREETQYF.